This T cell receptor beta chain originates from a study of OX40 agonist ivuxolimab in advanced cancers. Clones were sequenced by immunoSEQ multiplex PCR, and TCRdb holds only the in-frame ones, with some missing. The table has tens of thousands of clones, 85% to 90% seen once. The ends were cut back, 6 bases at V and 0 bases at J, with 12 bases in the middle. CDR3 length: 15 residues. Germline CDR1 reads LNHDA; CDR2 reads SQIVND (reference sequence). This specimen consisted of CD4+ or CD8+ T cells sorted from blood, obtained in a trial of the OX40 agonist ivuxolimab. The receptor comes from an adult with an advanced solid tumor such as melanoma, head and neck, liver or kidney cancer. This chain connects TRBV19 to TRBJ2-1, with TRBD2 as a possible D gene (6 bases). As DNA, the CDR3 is TGTGCCAGTAGCTGGGACTTCGCCTCCTACAATGAGCAGTTCTTC. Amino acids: CASSWDFASYNEQFF.